These T cell receptor beta chains were read from a single sample in a study of T cell responses to AZD1222 COVID-19 vaccine. Assay used: immunoSEQ multiplex PCR; TCRdb lists only in-frame clones, some missing. The top ten hold 7.5% of the sample, which has around 120,000 clones, more than 85% seen once. Sample: peripheral blood, taken on day 0 of AZD1222 vaccination. These receptors all come from an adult in good health. Both conserved end residues are part of each CDR3.

v_gene	j_gene	CDR3aa
TRBV2	TRBJ1-1	CASSDRGGGTEAFF
TRBV7-9	TRBJ1-2	CAASPGQLYGYTF
TRBV5-8	TRBJ1-2	CASGGGAYGYTF
TRBV9	TRBJ2-3	CASRGIAQSTDTQYF
TRBV2	TRBJ1-6	CASSPGPYNSPLHF
TRBV5-1	TRBJ1-5	CASSLDLSQPQHF
TRBV28	TRBJ2-1	CASSPTSGGRYEQFF
TRBV5-1	TRBJ1-1	CASAWITGRNTEAFF
TRBV3-1/TRBV3-2	TRBJ2-2	CASRQAGAGELFF
TRBV5-1	TRBJ1-4	CASSLRPSTPISQKLFF
TRBV28	TRBJ2-7	CASTPGDKLYEQYF
TRBV9	TRBJ2-3	CASSVGGEGDTQYF
TRBV9	TRBJ1-2	CASSVGGGDYGYTF
TRBV5-4	TRBJ2-1	CASSRGTTHLARNEQFF
TRBV5-1	TRBJ1-1	CASSVLGDLNTEAFF
TRBV14	TRBJ2-3	CASSQEWGDTQYF
TRBV6-5	TRBJ2-1	CASSPYNEQFF
TRBV9	TRBJ2-1	CASSERETYSYNEQFF
TRBV15	TRBJ1-4	CATSRVGYFNEKLFF
TRBV2	TRBJ1-5	CASGGDFSPSGPQHF
TRBV28	TRBJ1-1	CASSSGHWNTEAFF
TRBV2	TRBJ1-1	CASSEGSRGTEAFF